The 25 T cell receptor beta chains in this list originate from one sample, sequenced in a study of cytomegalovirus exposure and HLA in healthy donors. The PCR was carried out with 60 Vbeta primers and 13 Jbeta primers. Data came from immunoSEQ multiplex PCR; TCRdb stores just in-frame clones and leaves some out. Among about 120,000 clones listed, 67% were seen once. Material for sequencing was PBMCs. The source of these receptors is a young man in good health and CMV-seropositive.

The CDR3 DNA follows: TGTGCCAGCAGCCCTGGGGAGTCCTACGAGCAGTACTTC. Its translation: CASSPGESYEQYF. The gene calls are TRBV5-4 and TRBJ2-7, with D possibly matching TRBD2 (5 bases). V gave up 4 bases and J gave up 1 base, with 9 bases separating them. The CDR3 length is 13 residues. The germline V gene encodes CDR1 SGHNT and CDR2 YYREEE (reference sequence).

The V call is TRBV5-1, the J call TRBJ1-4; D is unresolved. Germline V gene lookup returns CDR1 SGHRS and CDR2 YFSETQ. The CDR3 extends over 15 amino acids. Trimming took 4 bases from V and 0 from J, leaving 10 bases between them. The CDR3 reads CASSLVRSTNEKLFF. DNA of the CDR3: TGCGCCAGCAGCCTCGTGCGTTCAACTAATGAAAAACTGTTTTTT. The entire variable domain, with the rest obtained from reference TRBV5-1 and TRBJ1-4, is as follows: KAGVTQTPRYLIKTRGQQVTLSCSPISGHRSVSWYQQTPGQGLQFLFEYFSETQRNKGNFPGRFSGRQFSNSRSEMNVSTLELGDSALYLCASSLVRSTNEKLFFGSGTQLSVL.

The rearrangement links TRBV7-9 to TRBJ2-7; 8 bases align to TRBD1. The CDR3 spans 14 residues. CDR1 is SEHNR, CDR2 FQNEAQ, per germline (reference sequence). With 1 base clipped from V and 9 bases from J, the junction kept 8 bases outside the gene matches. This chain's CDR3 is CASSLVGQGIVQYF. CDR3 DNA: TGTGCCAGCAGCTTAGTCGGACAGGGTATCGTGCAGTACTTC.

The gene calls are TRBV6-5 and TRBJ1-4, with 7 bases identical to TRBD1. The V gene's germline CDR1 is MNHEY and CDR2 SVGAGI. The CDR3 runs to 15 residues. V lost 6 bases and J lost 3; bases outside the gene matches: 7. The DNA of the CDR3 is TGTGCCAGCAGCCCAGGGGGGCGGGCTAATGAAAAACTGTTTTTT. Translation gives CASSPGGRANEKLFF.

For the CDR3, the DNA is TGTGCTAGTGGTGCCGGACAGACTAGCACAGATACGCAGTATTTT. Translation gives CASGAGQTSTDTQYF. The rearrangement uses TRBV12-5 and TRBJ2-3; TRBD1 is a possible D gene (6 bases). Germline V gene sequence: CDR1 LGHNT, CDR2 FRNRAP. The length of the CDR3 is 15 residues. Trimming left V 5 bases short and J 0 bases short, with 12 bases between.

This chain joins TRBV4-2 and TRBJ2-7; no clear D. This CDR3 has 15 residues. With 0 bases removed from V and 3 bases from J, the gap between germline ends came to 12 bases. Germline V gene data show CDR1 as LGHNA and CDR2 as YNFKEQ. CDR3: CASSQDLGAIYEQYF. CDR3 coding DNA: TGTGCCAGCAGCCAAGATTTAGGAGCTATCTACGAGCAGTACTTC.

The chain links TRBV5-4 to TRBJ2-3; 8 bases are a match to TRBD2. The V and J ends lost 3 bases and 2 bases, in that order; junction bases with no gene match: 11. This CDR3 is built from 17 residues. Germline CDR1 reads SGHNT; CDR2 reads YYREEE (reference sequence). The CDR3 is CASSSPGTRYNTDTQYF. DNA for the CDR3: TGTGCCAGCAGCTCACCCGGGACTAGATACAACACAGATACGCAGTATTTT.

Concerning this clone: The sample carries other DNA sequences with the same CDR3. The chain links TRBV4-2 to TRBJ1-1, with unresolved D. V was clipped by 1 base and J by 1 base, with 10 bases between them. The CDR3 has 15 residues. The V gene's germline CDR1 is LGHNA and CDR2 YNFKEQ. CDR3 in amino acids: CASSQGGLSNTEAFF. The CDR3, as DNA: TGTGCCAGCAGCCAAGGTGGGCTCTCGAACACTGAAGCTTTCTTT.

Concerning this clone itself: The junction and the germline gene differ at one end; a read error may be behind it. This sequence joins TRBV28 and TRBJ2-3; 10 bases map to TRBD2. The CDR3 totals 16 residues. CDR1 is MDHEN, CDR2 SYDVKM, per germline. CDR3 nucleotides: TGTGTCAGCAGTCTACGGACTAGCGGAAAAACAGATACGCAGTATTTT. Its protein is CVSSLRTSGKTDTQYF.

CDR3 in DNA: TGTGCCAGCAGCTGGGGTAGGGGGCGGCGCACAGATACGCAGTATTTT. Translated: CASSWGRGRRTDTQYF. The chain employs TRBV5-6 and TRBJ2-3; 7 bases are a match to TRBD1. The CDR3 length is 16 residues. Germline loops: CDR1 SGHDT, CDR2 YYEEEE. The V segment lost 3 bases and the J segment 1 base; nucleotides outside the gene matches: 8.

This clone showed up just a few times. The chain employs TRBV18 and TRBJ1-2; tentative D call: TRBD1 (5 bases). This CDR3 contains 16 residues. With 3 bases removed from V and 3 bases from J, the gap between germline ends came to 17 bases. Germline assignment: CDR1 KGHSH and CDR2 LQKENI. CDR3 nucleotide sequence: TGTGCCAGCTCACCGGCGGTTGACGGGGGAGACTATGGCTACACCTTC. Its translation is CASSPAVDGGDYGYTF.

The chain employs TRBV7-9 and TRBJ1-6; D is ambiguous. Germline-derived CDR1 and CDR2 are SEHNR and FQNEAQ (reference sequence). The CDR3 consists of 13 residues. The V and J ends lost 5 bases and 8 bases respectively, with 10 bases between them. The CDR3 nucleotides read TGTGCCAGCAGCCCCCAACGGGATTCACCCCTCCACTTT. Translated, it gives CASSPQRDSPLHF.

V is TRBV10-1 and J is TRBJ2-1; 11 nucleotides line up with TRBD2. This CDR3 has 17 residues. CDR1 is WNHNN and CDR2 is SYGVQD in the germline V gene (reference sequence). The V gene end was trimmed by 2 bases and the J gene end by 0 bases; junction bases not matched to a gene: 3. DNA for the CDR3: TGCGCCAGCAGTGAGAGGGGACTAGCGGACTCCTACAATGAGCAGTTCTTC. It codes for CASSERGLADSYNEQFF.

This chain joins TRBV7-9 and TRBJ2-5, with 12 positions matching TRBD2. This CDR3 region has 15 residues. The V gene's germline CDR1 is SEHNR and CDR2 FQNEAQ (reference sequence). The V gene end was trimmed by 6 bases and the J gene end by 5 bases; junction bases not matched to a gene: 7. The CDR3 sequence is CASSWLAGGPETQYF. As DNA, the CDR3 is TGTGCCAGCAGTTGGCTAGCGGGGGGGCCGGAGACCCAGTACTTC.

The CDR3 region is CASSLGEAGYGYTF. CDR3 in DNA: TGTGCCAGCAGTTTGGGTGAGGCCGGCTATGGCTACACCTTC. The chain uses TRBV27 and TRBJ1-2; D ambiguous. The germline gives CDR1 MNHEY, CDR2 SMNVEV (reference sequence). V shed 3 bases and J shed 4 bases, with 12 bases lying between them. This CDR3 has 14 residues.

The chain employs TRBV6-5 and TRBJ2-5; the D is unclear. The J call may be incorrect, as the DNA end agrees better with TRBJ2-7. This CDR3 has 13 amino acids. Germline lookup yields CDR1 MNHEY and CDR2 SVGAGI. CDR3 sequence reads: CASSYVGSYEQYF. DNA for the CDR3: TGTGCCAGCAGTTACGTGGGCTCCTACGAGCAGTACTTC.

The CDR3 sequence: CASSPRGAGGPGDTQYF. CDR3 in DNA: TGTGCCAGCAGCCCGCGGGGAGCGGGGGGGCCGGGAGATACGCAGTATTTT. This chain joins TRBV5-4 and TRBJ2-3; 10 bases agree with TRBD2. The CDR3 consists of 17 residues. Germline CDR1 reads SGHNT; CDR2 reads YYREEE (reference sequence). V shed 4 bases and J 5 bases; nucleotides not matched to a gene: 13.

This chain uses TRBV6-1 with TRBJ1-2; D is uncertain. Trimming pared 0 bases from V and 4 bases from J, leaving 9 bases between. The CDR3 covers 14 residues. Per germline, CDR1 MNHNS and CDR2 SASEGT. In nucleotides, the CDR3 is TGTGCCAGCAGTGAAGCCCGCGGTCCCTATGGCTACACCTTC. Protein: CASSEARGPYGYTF.

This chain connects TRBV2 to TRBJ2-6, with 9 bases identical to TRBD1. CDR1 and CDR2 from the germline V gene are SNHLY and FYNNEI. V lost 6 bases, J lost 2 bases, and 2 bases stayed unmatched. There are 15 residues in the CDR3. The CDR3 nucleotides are TGTGCCAGCAGGGACAGGGGTGCTGGGGCCAACGTCCTGACTTTC. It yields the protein CASRDRGAGANVLTF.

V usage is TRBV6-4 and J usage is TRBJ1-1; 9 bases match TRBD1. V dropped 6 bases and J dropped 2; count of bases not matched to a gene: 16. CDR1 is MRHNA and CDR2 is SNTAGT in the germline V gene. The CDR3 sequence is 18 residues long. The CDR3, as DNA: TGTGCCAGCAGGTACCCACCGGGACAGGGCCGGGGAAACACTGAAGCTTTCTTT. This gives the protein CASRYPPGQGRGNTEAFF.

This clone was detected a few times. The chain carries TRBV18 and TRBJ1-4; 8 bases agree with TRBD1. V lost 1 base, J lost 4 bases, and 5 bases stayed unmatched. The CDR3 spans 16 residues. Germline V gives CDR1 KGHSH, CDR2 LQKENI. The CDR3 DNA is TGTGCCAGCTCACCACGCAGGGGGCTAGGTAATGAAAAACTGTTTTTT. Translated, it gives CASSPRRGLGNEKLFF.

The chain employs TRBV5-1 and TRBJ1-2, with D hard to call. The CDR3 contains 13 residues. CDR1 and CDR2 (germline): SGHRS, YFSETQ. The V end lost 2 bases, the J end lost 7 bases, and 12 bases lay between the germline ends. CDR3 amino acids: CASSLPGSSGYTF. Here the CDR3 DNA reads TGCGCCAGCAGCTTACCGGGATCAAGTGGCTACACCTTC.

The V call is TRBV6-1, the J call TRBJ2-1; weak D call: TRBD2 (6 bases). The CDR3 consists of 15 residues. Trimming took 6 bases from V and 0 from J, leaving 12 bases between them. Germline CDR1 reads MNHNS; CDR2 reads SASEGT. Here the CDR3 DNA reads TGTGCCAGCAGGCGAGTCGGGAGCTCCTACAATGAGCAGTTCTTC. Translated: CASRRVGSSYNEQFF.

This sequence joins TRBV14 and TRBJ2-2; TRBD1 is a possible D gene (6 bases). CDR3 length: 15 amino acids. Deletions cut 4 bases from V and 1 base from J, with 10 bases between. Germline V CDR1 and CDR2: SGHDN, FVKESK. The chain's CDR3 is CASSPWTVNTGELFF. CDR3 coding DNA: TGTGCCAGCAGCCCTTGGACAGTGAACACCGGGGAGCTGTTTTTT.

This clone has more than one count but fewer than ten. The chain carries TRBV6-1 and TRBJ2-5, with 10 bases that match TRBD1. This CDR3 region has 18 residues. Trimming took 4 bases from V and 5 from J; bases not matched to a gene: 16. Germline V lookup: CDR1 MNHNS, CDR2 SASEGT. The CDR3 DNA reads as TGTGCCAGCAGTGTTTTAGGGACAGGGGTTGGGGGTAGGGAGACCCAGTACTTC. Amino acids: CASSVLGTGVGGRETQYF.